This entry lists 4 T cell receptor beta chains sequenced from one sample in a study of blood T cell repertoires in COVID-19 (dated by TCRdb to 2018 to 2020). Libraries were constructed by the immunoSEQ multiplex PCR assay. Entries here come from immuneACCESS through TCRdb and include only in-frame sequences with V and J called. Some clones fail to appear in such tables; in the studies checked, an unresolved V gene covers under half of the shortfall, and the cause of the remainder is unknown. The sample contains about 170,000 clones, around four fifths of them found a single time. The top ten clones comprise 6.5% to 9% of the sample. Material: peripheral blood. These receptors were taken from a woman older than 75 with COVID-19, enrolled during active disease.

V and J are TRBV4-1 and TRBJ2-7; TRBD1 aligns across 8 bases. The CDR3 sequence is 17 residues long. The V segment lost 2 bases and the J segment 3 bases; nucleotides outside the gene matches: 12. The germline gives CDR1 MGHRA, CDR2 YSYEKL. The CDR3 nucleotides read TGCGCCAGCAGCCAACAGATACTAGGACAGGGCCGCTACGAGCAGTACTTC. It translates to CASSQQILGQGRYEQYF.

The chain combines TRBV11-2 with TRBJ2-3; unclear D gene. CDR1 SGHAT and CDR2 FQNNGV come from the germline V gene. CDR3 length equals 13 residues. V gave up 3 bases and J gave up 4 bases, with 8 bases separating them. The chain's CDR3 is CASSFVVSDTQYF. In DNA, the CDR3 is TGTGCCAGCAGCTTTGTAGTATCAGATACGCAGTATTTT.

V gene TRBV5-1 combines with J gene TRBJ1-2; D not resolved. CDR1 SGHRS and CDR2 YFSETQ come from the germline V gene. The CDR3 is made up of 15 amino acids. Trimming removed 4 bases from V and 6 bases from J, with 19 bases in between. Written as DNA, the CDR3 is TGCGCCAGCAGCCCCGCCGGGGTGGGGAGGGATGGCTACACCTTC. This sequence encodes CASSPAGVGRDGYTF.

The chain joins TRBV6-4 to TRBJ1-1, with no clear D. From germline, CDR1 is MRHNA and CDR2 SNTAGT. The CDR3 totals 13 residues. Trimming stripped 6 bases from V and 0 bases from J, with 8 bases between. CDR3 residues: CASRYQVNTEAFF. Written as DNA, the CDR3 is TGTGCCAGCAGATACCAGGTGAACACTGAAGCTTTCTTT.